This T cell receptor beta chain was sequenced for a study of blood T cell repertoires in COVID-19. Overall study: Samples came from the United States, Italy and Spain, spanning acute and convalescent COVID-19. In each case, the material was cDNA or gDNA derived from T cells, B-cell-depleted T cells, or PBMCs.

The CDR3 totals 13 residues. Germline V lookup: CDR1 SGHVS, CDR2 FQNEAQ. Trimming took off 1 base at V and 1 base at J, with 4 bases between the two ends. Study processing details: Estimated nucleated cell counts came from reference gene primer amplification. The assay was immunoSEQ multiplex PCR, and TCRdb's table has in-frame clones only and misses some. V and J calls and clone size are those listed in that table; D and trimming were worked out from the DNA. The data contain 16,000 or so clones, about nine tenths of them seen just once; the ten biggest clones take up about a tenth. The sample was peripheral blood. The chain uses TRBV7-8 and TRBJ1-1; the D is unclear. The origin of this receptor is a man aged 80 or over with acute or convalescent COVID-19. CDR3 coding DNA: TGTGCCAGCAGCTTAGTCAGGAACACTGAAGCTTTCTTT. It yields the protein CASSLVRNTEAFF.